The 27 T cell receptor beta chains in this list originate from one sample, sequenced in a study of cytomegalovirus exposure and HLA in healthy donors. With 60 Vbeta and 13 Jbeta primers, the PCR was carried out. Sequencing used immunoSEQ multiplex PCR; TCRdb keeps in-frame clones, though not all of them. The sample contains about 180,000 clones, 76% of which appear only once. What was sequenced was PBMCs. These receptors were taken from a man aged 18 to 29 in good health and CMV-seronegative.

The gene calls are TRBV2 and TRBJ2-3, with 8 nucleotides matching TRBD1. This CDR3 contains 15 residues. CDR1 and CDR2 from the germline V gene are SNHLY and FYNNEI. The V segment lost 6 bases and the J segment 2 bases; nucleotides outside the gene matches: 7. CDR3 nucleotide sequence: TGTGCCAGCAGGGACGACAGGGGACCCACAGATACGCAGTATTTT. Translating gives CASRDDRGPTDTQYF. Full variable domain (outside the CDR3, taken from reference TRBV2 and TRBJ2-3): EPEVTQTPSHQVTQMGQEVILRCVPISNHLYFYWYRQILGQKVEFLVSFYNNEISEKSEIFDDQFSVERPDGSNFTLKIRSTKLEDSAMYFCASRDDRGPTDTQYFGPGTRLTVL.

This chain joins TRBV6-5 and TRBJ1-1, with D possibly TRBD1 on 5 matching bases. CDR1 and CDR2 (germline): MNHEY, SVGAGI. V gave up 4 bases and J gave up 11 bases, with 11 bases separating them. The CDR3 is 11 amino acids. The CDR3 loop is CASSSQDLAFF. DNA of the CDR3: TGTGCCAGCAGTTCACAGGATTTGGCTTTCTTT.

The V gene is TRBV7-3, the J gene TRBJ2-1, with TRBD2 as a possible D gene (7 bases). The ends were cut back, 6 bases at V and 7 bases at J, with 16 bases in the middle. Germline V CDR1 and CDR2: SGHTA, FQGTGA. The CDR3 sequence is 14 residues long. As DNA, the CDR3 is TGTGCCAGCAGTATGGGGGGGGCCGTTAATGAGCAGTTCTTC. Protein: CASSMGGAVNEQFF.

This clone was picked up a small number of times. V and J are TRBV7-2 and TRBJ1-4, with 7 bases matching TRBD1. The V gene's germline CDR1 is SGHTA and CDR2 FQGNSA. CDR3 size: 15 residues. V trimming: 2 bases; J trimming: 6 bases; junction bases outside the gene matches: 6. CDR3 DNA: TGTGCCAGCAGCTTAAGACAGGGTGTTTATGAAAAACTGTTTTTT. It is translated as CASSLRQGVYEKLFF. Together with reference TRBV7-2 and TRBJ1-4, the CDR3 gives the full variable domain: GAGVSQSPSNKVTEKGKDVELRCDPISGHTALYWYRQSLGQGLEFLIYFQGNSAPDKSGLPSDRFSAERTGGSVSTLTIQRTQQEDSAVYLCASSLRQGVYEKLFFGSGTQLSVL.

V is TRBV7-2 and J is TRBJ2-6; TRBD1 is a possible D gene (6 bases). This CDR3 has 19 amino acids. The V end lost 3 bases, the J end lost 0 bases, and 18 bases lay between the germline ends. Germline values: CDR1 SGHTA, CDR2 FQGNSA. The CDR3 bases are TGTGCCAGCAGCTTGTTTGACAGGACCTTGAGCTCTGGGGCCAACGTCCTGACTTTC. It is translated as CASSLFDRTLSSGANVLTF.

Comments on this clone: Other DNA sequences in this specimen translate into the identical CDR3. The genes are TRBV5-4 and TRBJ2-7, with TRBD2 matching over 11 bases. Losses at the gene ends were 0 bases for V and 3 bases for J; bases not matched to a gene: 2. Germline assignment: CDR1 SGHNT and CDR2 YYREEE (reference sequence). The CDR3 has 15 amino acids. CDR3 nucleotide sequence: TGTGCCAGCAGCTTGGTCGGGACTAGCGGCTACGAGCAGTACTTC. It codes for CASSLVGTSGYEQYF. Using reference TRBV5-4 and TRBJ2-7 for the parts outside the CDR3, the full variable domain is ETGVTQSPTHLIKTRGQQVTLRCSSQSGHNTVSWYQQALGQGPQFIFQYYREEENGRGNFPPRFSGLQFPNYSSELNVNALELDDSALYLCASSLVGTSGYEQYFGPGTRLTVT.

The chain's CDR3 is CASSLELAGGNEQFF. The CDR3 nucleotides are TGTGCCAGCAGCTTAGAACTAGCGGGGGGGAATGAGCAGTTCTTC. The J gene is TRBJ2-1, the V gene TRBV7-2; 13 bases match TRBD2. Germline loops: CDR1 SGHTA, CDR2 FQGNSA. J gave up 7 bases and V 1 base, and 1 base lay outside the gene matches. The CDR3 has 15 amino acids.

The V and J genes are TRBV29-1 and TRBJ2-7; D might be TRBD1 (5 bases). The germline V and J ends were trimmed by 6 bases and 6 bases, with 15 bases remaining between them. Germline V gene data show CDR1 as SQVTM and CDR2 as ANQGSEA. The CDR3 is 12 residues long. CDR3 amino acids: CSVLRAGREQYF. DNA for the CDR3: TGCAGCGTCCTTCGGGCAGGGCGCGAGCAGTACTTC.

A note on this clone: A read error may produce the germline difference seen at one junction end. The chain employs TRBV29-1 and TRBJ1-5; possible D gene TRBD1, 5 bases. The V gene's germline CDR1 is SQVTM and CDR2 ANQGSEA. The length of the CDR3 is 8 residues. CDR3 loop: CSVDGGDF. CDR3 in DNA: TGCAGCGTTGACGGAGGGGATTTT.

This chain uses TRBV18 with TRBJ1-1; no reliable D call. The CDR3 totals 14 residues. Trimming took off 3 bases at V and 4 bases at J, with 12 bases between the two ends. Germline CDR1 and CDR2: KGHSH and LQKENI. This chain's CDR3 is CASSPRTGITEAFF. CDR3 in DNA: TGTGCCAGCTCACCTAGGACTGGGATCACTGAAGCTTTCTTT.

This rearrangement joins TRBV7-2 to TRBJ2-7; 10 bases are a match to TRBD2. Germline CDR1 SGHTA, CDR2 FQGNSA. V dropped 2 bases and J dropped 2; count of bases not matched to a gene: 3. The CDR3 has 15 amino acids. The CDR3: CASSLIAGGTYEQYF. CDR3 bases: TGTGCCAGCAGCTTAATAGCGGGAGGCACCTACGAGCAGTACTTC.

For this clone: At one end the junction does not follow the germline gene, possibly because of a read error. The chain joins TRBV5-1 to TRBJ2-3; TRBD1 matches at 9 bases. Per the germline V gene, CDR1 is SGHRS and CDR2 is YFSETQ. The length of the CDR3 is 17 residues. The CDR3 coding sequence is TGCGCCAGCAGCCGCCTACTAACAGGGGGCAACACAGATGCGCAGTATTTT. As protein: CASSRLLTGGNTDAQYF.

A few counts support this clone. This chain joins TRBV7-3 and TRBJ2-3, with D possibly matching TRBD2 (5 bases). This CDR3 spans 15 amino acids. Deletions cut 0 bases from V and 6 bases from J, with 13 bases between. Germline assignment: CDR1 SGHTA and CDR2 FQGTGA. CDR3 sequence: CASSLTSRGSDTQYF. The CDR3 DNA is TGTGCCAGCAGCTTAACCTCACGGGGATCGGATACGCAGTATTTT.

The chain's CDR3 is CASSRTGVNTEAFF. The CDR3 bases are TGTGCCAGCAGCCGGACAGGCGTGAACACTGAAGCTTTCTTT. This chain connects TRBV11-2 to TRBJ1-1, with TRBD1 matching over 7 bases. The CDR3 has 14 amino acids. The germline V gene encodes CDR1 SGHAT and CDR2 FQNNGV. The V segment lost 5 bases and the J segment 0 bases; nucleotides outside the gene matches: 3. The full variable domain, in which reference TRBV11-2 and TRBJ1-1 provide the parts outside the CDR3, is EAGVAQSPRYKIIEKRQSVAFWCNPISGHATLYWYQQILGQGPKLLIQFQNNGVVDDSQLPKDRFSAERLKGVDSTLKIQPAKLEDSAVYLCASSRTGVNTEAFFGQGTRLTVV.

The genes are TRBV4-1 and TRBJ2-1; TRBD2 might be the D (5 bases). The V gene lost 1 base and the J gene lost 8 bases, with 6 bases spanning the gap. Germline V CDR1 and CDR2: MGHRA, YSYEKL. This CDR3 is built from 12 residues. The CDR3 sequence: CASSQVGDEQFF. CDR3 sequence (DNA): TGCGCCAGCAGCCAAGTCGGGGATGAGCAGTTCTTC.

The J gene is TRBJ1-3, the V gene TRBV9; TRBD1 agrees at 8 bases. The CDR3 runs to 15 residues. V was pared by 3 bases and J by 2 bases, with 4 bases of the junction left unmatched. CDR1 and CDR2 (germline): SGDLS, YYNGEE. This CDR3 reads CASSAMTGAGNTIYF. The CDR3 bases are TGTGCCAGCAGCGCAATGACAGGGGCTGGAAACACCATATATTTT.

This clone was picked up one time. The chain couples TRBV4-2 to TRBJ1-2; TRBD1 matches 7 bases. Germline V gene data show CDR1 as LGHNA and CDR2 as YNFKEQ. The ends lost 3 bases at V and 7 bases at J; junction bases unmatched: 11. The CDR3 contains 15 residues. DNA of the CDR3: TGTGCCAGCAGCCATGAGGGACAGTACCTCGGTGGCTACACCTTC. It codes for CASSHEGQYLGGYTF.

J is TRBJ2-5 and V is TRBV5-6; 8 bases fit TRBD2. Losses at the gene ends were 6 bases for V and 5 bases for J; bases not matched to a gene: 9. CDR3 length: 14 amino acids. The germline V gene has CDR1 SGHDT and CDR2 YYEEEE. CDR3 DNA sequence: TGTGCCAGCAACGGCCGGGGGGGCACGGAGACCCAGTACTTC. It yields the protein CASNGRGGTETQYF.

The chain is built from TRBV15 and TRBJ2-1; D gene uncertain. Germline loops: CDR1 LNHNV, CDR2 YYDKDF (reference sequence). The V and J ends lost 0 bases and 2 bases respectively, with 8 bases between them. The CDR3 is 15 amino acids. This chain's CDR3 is CATSRDTEPYNEQFF. CDR3 nucleotides: TGTGCCACCAGCAGAGATACAGAGCCCTACAATGAGCAGTTCTTC.

This chain links TRBV6-5 with TRBJ1-1, with 7 positions matching TRBD1. V gave up 6 bases and J gave up 7 bases; unmatched junction bases: 5. There are 12 residues in the CDR3. The germline gives CDR1 MNHEY, CDR2 SVGAGI. This chain's CDR3 is CASSLGTVEAFF. For the CDR3, the DNA is TGTGCCAGCAGCCTCGGGACAGTTGAAGCTTTCTTT.

This rearrangement joins TRBV27 to TRBJ2-7, with D possibly matching TRBD2 (5 bases). CDR3 length equals 14 residues. The germline V gene encodes CDR1 MNHEY and CDR2 SMNVEV (reference sequence). V was clipped by 3 bases and J by 2 bases, with 11 bases between them. CDR3 region: CASSLRVSAYEQYF. For the CDR3, the DNA is TGTGCCAGCAGTTTGAGGGTGTCGGCCTACGAGCAGTACTTC.

The chain carries TRBV27 and TRBJ2-2; perhaps TRBD2 as D (6 bases). Germline CDR1 MNHEY, CDR2 SMNVEV (reference sequence). Trimming removed 4 bases at V and 2 bases at J, with 11 bases between. This CDR3 has 15 amino acids. The CDR3 DNA follows: TGTGCCAGCAGTTCCAGACTAGTTAACACCGGGGAGCTGTTTTTT. Its protein product is CASSSRLVNTGELFF.

This rearrangement joins TRBV19 to TRBJ1-5, with TRBD1 identical over 8 bases. The CDR3 spans 16 residues. V was clipped by 5 bases and J by 5 bases; unmatched bases: 11. Germline V gene sequence: CDR1 LNHDA, CDR2 SQIVND (reference sequence). The chain's CDR3 is CASSPHPRDRHQPQHF. The CDR3 DNA reads as TGTGCCAGTAGTCCCCACCCCCGGGACAGGCATCAGCCCCAGCATTTT.

V and J are TRBV9 and TRBJ2-3, with 11 bases identical to TRBD1. V shed 5 bases, J shed 1 base, and the junction held 3 bases outside the gene matches. Germline CDR1 and CDR2: SGDLS and YYNGEE. CDR3 length equals 15 residues. CDR3 nucleotides: TGTGCCAGCAGTGCGGGACAGGGGGGCACAGATACGCAGTATTTT. Translation gives CASSAGQGGTDTQYF.

J is TRBJ2-7 and V is TRBV27, with 8 bases identical to TRBD1. V lost 4 bases, J lost 2 bases, and 4 bases stayed unmatched. Looked up from germline, CDR1 is MNHEY and CDR2 is SMNVEV (reference sequence). The CDR3 totals 14 residues. The DNA for the CDR3 is TGTGCCAGCAGTTCGACAGGGGTACCCTACGAGCAGTACTTC. It encodes CASSSTGVPYEQYF.

Here the CDR3 DNA reads TGTGCCAGCTCCTTAGCGGGGGGTAAGGAGTTCTTC. It codes for CASSLAGGKEFF. The chain employs TRBV18 and TRBJ2-1; 10 bases are shared with TRBD2. Germline CDR1 KGHSH, CDR2 LQKENI. V lost 6 bases, J lost 14 bases, and 7 bases stayed unmatched. The CDR3 runs 12 residues.

CDR3 nucleotide sequence: TGTGCCAGCAGCCCCGGGACTAGCGGTTACAATGAGCAGTTCTTC. Translated: CASSPGTSGYNEQFF. The chain has TRBV5-8 and TRBJ2-1; 11 nucleotides agree with TRBD2. CDR1 SGHTS and CDR2 YDEGEE come from the germline V gene. J gave up 4 bases and V 4 bases, and 4 bases lay outside the gene matches. The CDR3 loop spans 15 amino acids.